A single sample gave rise to the 20 T cell receptor beta chains below, sequenced in a study of CD4 and CD8 cells across lung adenocarcinoma regions. TCRdb reprocessed the PCR reads via MiXCR and lists one record per CDR3 protein. Here the sample spans about 8,500 distinct CDR3 sequences, around 50% being singletons. The sequenced material came from CD4+ T cells from the margin of a lung tumor. All receptors come from a female donor with lung adenocarcinoma. The CD4 and CD8 labels of this study may be unreliable.

This chain uses TRBV10-3 with TRBJ2-1, with TRBD2 matching over 7 bases. Germline assignment: CDR1 ENHRY and CDR2 SYGVKD. The length of the CDR3 is 17 residues. V lost 3 bases to trimming and J lost 4 bases; unmatched junction nucleotides: 12. CDR3 amino acids: CAISDPMRGRRYNEQFF. The CDR3 DNA reads as TGTGCCATCAGTGACCCGATGCGGGGGAGGAGGTACAATGAGCAGTTCTTC.

This clonotype was recorded only once. This chain connects TRBV6-2 or TRBV6-3 to TRBJ2-4; the D gene could be TRBD1 or TRBD2 (5 bases each). The germline CDR1 and CDR2 sequences are MNHEY and SVGEGT. This CDR3 is built from 17 residues. The V gene lost 9 bases and the J gene lost 3 bases, with 24 bases spanning the gap. CDR3 in amino acids: CARSRSPGLRGKNIQYF. In DNA, the CDR3 is TGTGCCAGGAGCCGCAGCCCGGGGCTGCGAGGCAAAAACATTCAGTACTTC.

J is TRBJ2-1 and V is TRBV6-1; 9 bases line up with TRBD2. The DNA end lines up better with TRBJ2-7; the J call may be wrong. This CDR3 region has 14 residues. Germline CDR1 and CDR2: MNHNS and SASEGT. CDR3 sequence: CASVQASGAYEQYF. DNA for the CDR3: TGTGCCAGCGTCCAAGCTAGCGGGGCCTACGAGCAGTACTTC.

This clonotype came up many times. The rearrangement joins TRBV6-1 to TRBJ2-5; 10 nucleotides match TRBD1. The germline V gene has CDR1 MNHNS and CDR2 SASEGT. CDR3 length: 16 residues. V gave up 6 bases and J gave up 4 bases; unmatched junction bases: 11. The CDR3 DNA sequence: TGTGCCAGCAGCCATAACCCGACAGGGGGCGCAGAGACCCAGTACTTC. This encodes CASSHNPTGGAETQYF.

In this sample, this clonotype turned up many times. The V gene is TRBV6-1, the J gene TRBJ2-2, with TRBD2 matching over 7 bases. V lost 7 bases to trimming and J lost 4 bases; unmatched junction nucleotides: 12. Germline V gene sequence: CDR1 MNHNS, CDR2 SASEGT. CDR3 length: 16 amino acids. CDR3 nucleotides: TGTGCCAGCACCCAAGGAAAGACTAGCATCACCGGGGAGCTGTTTTTT. It translates to CASTQGKTSITGELFF.

The sample holds a few counts of this clonotype. The chain couples TRBV6-1 to TRBJ1-1, with 7 bases that match TRBD1. Germline lookup yields CDR1 MNHNS and CDR2 SASEGT. V lost 3 bases to trimming and J lost 1 base; unmatched junction nucleotides: 5. CDR3 length: 15 residues. The CDR3 DNA sequence: TGTGCCAGCAGTGATATAGGGACAGCGAACACTGAAGCTTTCTTT. Translated: CASSDIGTANTEAFF.

There are a few counts of this clonotype. The chain is built from TRBV6-2 or TRBV6-3 and TRBJ2-4; D possibly matches TRBD1 or TRBD2 (6 bases each). CDR3 length: 12 residues. Trimming cost V 2 bases and J 13 bases, with 12 bases left between them. Germline CDR1 MNHEY, CDR2 SVGEGT. Written as DNA, the CDR3 is TGTGCCAGCAGTTACCGAGGGGGACTGCAGTACTTC. This gives the protein CASSYRGGLQYF.

The rearrangement uses TRBV6-1 and TRBJ2-7; 7 nucleotides align to TRBD2. The CDR3 consists of 15 residues. CDR1 is MNHNS and CDR2 is SASEGT in the germline V gene. The J segment lost 0 bases and the V segment lost 2 bases, leaving 4 bases of the junction unmatched. CDR3 DNA: TGTGCCAGCAGTGAAAGGGGCGGGAGCTCCTACGAGCAGTACTTC. Amino acid sequence: CASSERGGSSYEQYF.

The chain is built from TRBV6-1 and TRBJ2-3, with no clear D. Looked up from germline, CDR1 is MNHNS and CDR2 is SASEGT. The CDR3 runs 12 residues. Trimming shortened V by 6 bases and J by 0 bases, and 4 bases separated the two germline ends. This chain's CDR3 is CASSSSTDTQYF. The CDR3 bases are TGTGCCAGCAGCTCTAGCACAGATACGCAGTATTTT.

In its sample, this clonotype was seen once. This rearrangement joins TRBV10-3 to TRBJ1-2; D is uncertain. The CDR3 extends over 13 amino acids. Germline CDR1 reads ENHRY; CDR2 reads SYGVKD. This CDR3 is CAGSGNTFYGYTF. The DNA for the CDR3 is TGTGCTGGATCCGGGAATACCTTCTATGGCTACACCTTC.

The gene calls are TRBV3-1 and TRBJ2-1; TRBD2 agrees at 8 bases. The tail of the sequence fits TRBJ2-5 better, so the J call may be wrong. Germline V lookup: CDR1 LGHDT, CDR2 YNNKEL (reference sequence). The CDR3 loop spans 16 amino acids. This CDR3 is CASSRRSREGVGTQYF. The CDR3 region has the DNA TGTGCCAGCAGCCGACGTAGCCGGGAGGGAGTAGGGACCCAGTACTTC.

The gene calls are TRBV3-1 and TRBJ1-1; D uncertain. There are 11 residues in the CDR3. Germline V gene sequence: CDR1 LGHDT, CDR2 YNNKEL (reference sequence). Deletions cut 8 bases from V and 2 bases from J, with 6 bases between. This chain's CDR3 is CASGRNTEAFF. CDR3 nucleotides: TGTGCCAGCGGGCGTAACACTGAAGCTTTCTTT. The full variable domain, in which reference TRBV3-1 and TRBJ1-1 provide the parts outside the CDR3, is DTAVSQTPKYLVTQMGNDKSIKCEQNLGHDTMYWYKQDSKKFLKIMFSYNNKELIINETVPNRFSPKSPDKAHLNLHINSLELGDSAVYFCASGRNTEAFFGQGTRLTVV.

The rearrangement joins TRBV6-1 to TRBJ2-1, with 10 bases lining up with TRBD2. The germline gives CDR1 MNHNS, CDR2 SASEGT. With V trimmed by 3 bases and J by 0 bases, 5 bases remained unmatched. This CDR3 has 17 residues. CDR3 region: CASSDIAGGNSYNEQFF. Written as DNA, the CDR3 is TGTGCCAGCAGTGATATAGCGGGAGGAAACTCCTACAATGAGCAGTTCTTC.

The genes are TRBV4-1 and TRBJ1-2, with D uncertain. With 0 bases removed from V and 6 bases from J, the gap between germline ends came to 8 bases. Germline-derived CDR1 and CDR2 are MGHRA and YSYEKL. This CDR3 is built from 13 residues. CDR3 DNA sequence: TGCGCCAGCAGCCAAGATGCGGGGAATGGCTACACCTTC. This gives the protein CASSQDAGNGYTF.

V usage is TRBV27 and J usage is TRBJ2-5; TRBD2 agrees at 12 bases. Germline CDR1 is MNHEY and CDR2 is SMNVEV (reference sequence). The V and J ends lost 6 bases and 2 bases, in that order; junction bases with no gene match: 10. The CDR3 sequence is 17 residues long. This CDR3 is CASRRLAGDPLQETQYF. The CDR3 DNA reads TGTGCCAGCAGAAGACTAGCGGGAGATCCCTTACAAGAGACCCAGTACTTC.

This chain uses TRBV10-1 with TRBJ2-4; D tentatively reads TRBD1 or TRBD2 (5 bases each). This CDR3 spans 13 amino acids. Germline assignment: CDR1 WNHNN and CDR2 SYGVQD (reference sequence). V lost 11 bases and J lost 13, with 24 bases in between. CDR3 residues: CASGLGAKDTQYF. The CDR3, as DNA: TGCGCCTCGGGGCTGGGAGCTAAAGATACGCAGTACTTC.

The chain combines TRBV4-1 with TRBJ1-1; D call uncertain. This CDR3 is 13 amino acids long. The germline V gene encodes CDR1 MGHRA and CDR2 YSYEKL. Deletions cut 1 base from V and 4 bases from J, with 7 bases between. The CDR3 here is CASSQGPRTEAFF. As DNA, the CDR3 is TGCGCCAGCAGCCAAGGACCTCGCACTGAAGCTTTCTTT.

This clonotype was seen many times. The chain links TRBV7-3 to TRBJ2-2; D perhaps matches TRBD1 (6 bases). V lost 3 bases and J 1 base, leaving 6 bases between the germline ends. The germline V gene has CDR1 SGHTA and CDR2 FQGTGA. The CDR3 consists of 14 residues. CDR3 in amino acids: CASSLDRNTGELFF. In nucleotides, the CDR3 is TGTGCCAGCAGCTTGGACAGGAACACCGGGGAGCTGTTTTTT.

By proportion, this clonotype is medium-sized. The rearrangement uses TRBV6-1 and TRBJ1-1; D call uncertain. The CDR3 runs 14 residues. Germline V gives CDR1 MNHNS, CDR2 SASEGT. V was trimmed by 6 bases and J by 2 bases, leaving 13 bases between them. CDR3 in amino acids: CASSSTHPNTEAFF. DNA of the CDR3: TGTGCCAGCAGCTCGACACATCCAAACACTGAAGCTTTCTTT.

The V call is TRBV11-3, the J call TRBJ2-5; possible D gene TRBD1, 5 bases. The DNA end is a closer match to TRBJ2-7, so the J assignment may be wrong. This CDR3 comprises 15 residues. The V gene's germline CDR1 is SGHNT and CDR2 YENEEA. CDR3 amino acids: CASSLVRGLTDEQYF. The CDR3 DNA follows: TGTGCCAGCAGCTTAGTGCGAGGCCTGACAGACGAGCAGTACTTC.